This TCR beta chain was captured in a study of early stage breast cancer tumors. Study-level background: ER+/PR+/HER2- status applied to about 70% of the 16 invasive breast tumors.

In germline, CDR1 is KGHSH, CDR2 LQKENI. Between the trimmed V and J ends, which lost 2 bases and 4 bases, there was a span of 14 bases. The CDR3 is made up of 15 amino acids. This table comes from immunoSEQ multiplex PCR, and its TCRdb copy is limited to in-frame clones, with some not included. This sample has tens of thousands of clones, with 75% to 95% found just once. The genes are TRBV18 and TRBJ1-1; D is uncertain. What was sequenced was blood. The receptor comes from a person in their 70s with breast cancer. CDR3: CASSPGSLTGTEAFF. The CDR3 nucleotides read TGTGCCAGCTCACCAGGGAGTCTCACGGGCACTGAAGCTTTCTTT.